What follows are 5 T cell receptor beta chains derived from one specimen sequenced in a study of blood T cell repertoires in COVID-19. Produced via immunoSEQ multiplex PCR; TCRdb's table is partial and in-frame only. The sample records about 350,000 clones, roughly 86% being singletons. The sequenced sample consisted of PBMCs or T cells enriched from blood (not recorded which). These receptors were collected from a woman aged 30 to 39 who had been exposed to COVID-19.

About this clone: Other DNA sequences in the same sample also yield this CDR3. The genes are TRBV7-3 and TRBJ2-1; 9 bases fit TRBD2. The CDR3 is 13 residues long. The germline gives CDR1 SGHTA, CDR2 FQGTGA. The V segment lost 1 base and the J segment 8 bases; nucleotides outside the gene matches: 0. The CDR3 bases are TGTGCCAGCAGCTTAAGCGGGGGGGATGAGCAGTTCTTC. This gives the protein CASSLSGGDEQFF.

CDR3 bases: TGTGCCAGTAAACTAGCGGGACCGTACCACACCGGTACGCAGTATTTT. It is translated as CASKLAGPYHTGTQYF. The chain combines TRBV19 with TRBJ2-3; 10 bases are shared with TRBD2. With V trimmed by 7 bases and J by 8 bases, 15 bases remained unmatched. In germline, CDR1 is LNHDA, CDR2 SQIVND (reference sequence). CDR3 length: 16 amino acids.

The rearrangement joins TRBV5-4 to TRBJ1-4; TRBD1 matches 7 bases. The CDR3 is 16 amino acids. V lost 5 bases and J lost 2; bases outside the gene matches: 9. Germline values: CDR1 SGHNT, CDR2 YYREEE (reference sequence). Here the CDR3 DNA reads TGTGCCAGCAGGCGTGGGACAGCGGGTACTAATGAAAAACTGTTTTTT. Translating it yields CASRRGTAGTNEKLFF.

The chain uses TRBV3-1 (or the pseudogene TRBV3-2) and TRBJ2-7, with D possibly being TRBD1 (6 bases). CDR1 is LGHDT and CDR2 is YNNKEL in the germline V gene (reference sequence). The CDR3 length is 14 residues. The V gene lost 4 bases and the J gene lost 2 bases, with 12 bases spanning the gap. CDR3 loop: CASSLAGAAYEQYF. CDR3 DNA: TGTGCCAGCAGCCTCGCAGGGGCTGCCTACGAGCAGTACTTC.

This clone came up once. J is TRBJ2-3 and V is TRBV5-1, with TRBD2 as a possible D gene (5 bases). Germline CDR1 is SGHRS and CDR2 is YFSETQ. Trimming cost V 3 bases and J 8 bases, with 13 bases left between them. The length of the CDR3 is 13 residues. CDR3 residues: CASSSSGIATQYF. CDR3 DNA sequence: TGCGCCAGCAGCTCCTCCGGGATTGCTACGCAGTATTTT.